This TCR beta chain is drawn from a study of regulatory T cells in long-lasting Graves disease. As for the study in general: Over-5-year antithyroid drug use with positive TSH receptor antibodies defined persistent Graves' disease in the study.

Regarding the study as a whole: Accuracy was perhaps lowered by the small sample size. Persistent Graves' cases showed lower TCR diversity than newly diagnosed cases.

This CDR3 has 13 amino acids. From germline, CDR1 is MDHEN and CDR2 SYDVKM. V was pared by 5 bases and J by 8 bases, with 15 bases between. Time point: persistent/refractory GD, antithyroid drugs over 5 years with positive TRAb. RNA extracted from PBMCs served as the sequencing template. Building of the TCR beta libraries involved iRepertoire HTBI primers and Arm-PCR of CDR3 regions. TCRdb redid the calling of the multiplex PCR reads with MiXCR, one entry per CDR3 protein. The data show a few hundred thousand distinct CDR3 sequences, with under 25% seen just once and roughly 50% held by the top ten. This clonotype was detected ten times or more. Its matching antigen is unknown.

The genes are TRBV28 and TRBJ1-2; D is possibly TRBD1 (6 bases). This receptor was taken from a female donor with Graves disease. The input for sequencing was peripheral blood mononuclear cells (PBMCs), taken when the disease was refractory, from a patient treated with antithyroid drugs. CDR3 nucleotides: TGTGCCAGCAGTCCCCCGGGACATTGGGGCTACACCTTC. Translated, it gives CASSPPGHWGYTF.